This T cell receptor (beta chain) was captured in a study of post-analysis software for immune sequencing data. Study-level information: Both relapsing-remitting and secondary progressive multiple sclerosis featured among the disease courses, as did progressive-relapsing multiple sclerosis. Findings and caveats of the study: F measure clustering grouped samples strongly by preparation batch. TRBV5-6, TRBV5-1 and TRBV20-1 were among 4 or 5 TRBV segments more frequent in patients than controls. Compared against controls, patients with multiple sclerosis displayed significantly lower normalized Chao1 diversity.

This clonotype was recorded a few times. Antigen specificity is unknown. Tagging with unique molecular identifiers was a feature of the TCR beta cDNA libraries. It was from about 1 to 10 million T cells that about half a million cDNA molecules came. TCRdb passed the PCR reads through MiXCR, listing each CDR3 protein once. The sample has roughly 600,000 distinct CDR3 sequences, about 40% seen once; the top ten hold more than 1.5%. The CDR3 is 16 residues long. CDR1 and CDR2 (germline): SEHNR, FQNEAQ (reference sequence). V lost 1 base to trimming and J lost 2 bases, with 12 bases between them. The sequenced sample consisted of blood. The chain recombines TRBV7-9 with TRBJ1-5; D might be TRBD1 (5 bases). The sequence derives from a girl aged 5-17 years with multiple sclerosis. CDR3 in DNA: TGTGCCAGCAGCTTAGGTACTTGGGGGGGCAATCAGCCCCAGCATTTT. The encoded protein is CASSLGTWGGNQPQHF. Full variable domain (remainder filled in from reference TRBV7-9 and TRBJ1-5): DTGVSQNPRHKITKRGQNVTFRCDPISEHNRLYWYRQTLGQGPEFLTYFQNEAQLEKSRLLSDRFSAERPKGSFSTLEIQRTEQGDSAMYLCASSLGTWGGNQPQHFGDGTRLSIL.